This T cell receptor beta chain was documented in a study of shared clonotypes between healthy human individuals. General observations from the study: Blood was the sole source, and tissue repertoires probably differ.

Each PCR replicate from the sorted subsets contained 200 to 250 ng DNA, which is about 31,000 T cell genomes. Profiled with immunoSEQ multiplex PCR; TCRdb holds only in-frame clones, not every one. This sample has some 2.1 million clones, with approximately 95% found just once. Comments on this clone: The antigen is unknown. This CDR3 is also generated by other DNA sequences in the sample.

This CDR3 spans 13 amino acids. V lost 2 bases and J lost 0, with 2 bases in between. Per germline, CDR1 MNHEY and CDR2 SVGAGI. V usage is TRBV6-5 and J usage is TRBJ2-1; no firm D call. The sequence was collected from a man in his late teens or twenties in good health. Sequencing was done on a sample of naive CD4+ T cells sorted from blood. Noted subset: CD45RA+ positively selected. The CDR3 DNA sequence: TGTGCCAGCAGTTACAGCTCCTACAATGAGCAGTTCTTC. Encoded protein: CASSYSSYNEQFF.